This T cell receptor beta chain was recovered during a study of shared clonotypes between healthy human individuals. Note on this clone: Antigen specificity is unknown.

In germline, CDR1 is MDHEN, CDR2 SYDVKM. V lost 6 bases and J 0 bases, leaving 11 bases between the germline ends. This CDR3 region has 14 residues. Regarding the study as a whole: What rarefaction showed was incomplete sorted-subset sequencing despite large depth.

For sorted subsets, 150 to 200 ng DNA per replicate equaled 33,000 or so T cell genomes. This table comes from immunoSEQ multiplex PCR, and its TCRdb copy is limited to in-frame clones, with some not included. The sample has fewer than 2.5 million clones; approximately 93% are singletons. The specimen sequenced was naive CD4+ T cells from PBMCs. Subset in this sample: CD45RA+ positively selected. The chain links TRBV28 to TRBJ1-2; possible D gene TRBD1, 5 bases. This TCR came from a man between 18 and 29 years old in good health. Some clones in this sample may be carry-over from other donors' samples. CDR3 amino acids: CASSITRANYGYTF. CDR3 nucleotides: TGTGCCAGCAGCATAACCAGGGCTAACTATGGCTACACCTTC.